One T cell receptor beta chain is described in this entry. Its target is not known. PCR primers comprised 60 Vbeta and 13 Jbeta primers. The table came from immunoSEQ multiplex PCR; TCRdb's copy has only in-frame clones and leaves some out. Of around 140,000 clones in the sample, roughly 80% were seen once. The CDR3 sequence is 15 residues long. V lost 6 bases to trimming and J lost 3 bases; unmatched junction nucleotides: 8. Germline V gene lookup returns CDR1 SNHLY and CDR2 FYNNEI. This sample is part of a study of cytomegalovirus exposure and HLA in healthy donors. Overall study findings and caveats: An apparent linkage of common viral pathogens to several of the most significant clusters emerged in a later analysis. In a later analysis, at a false discovery rate of 0.05, fewer than 20,000 TCR beta sequences matched HLA alleles.

The sequence came from a man in his forties or fifties in good health and CMV-seronegative. The sequenced sample consisted of PBMCs. The chain carries TRBV2 and TRBJ1-5; 7 positions agree with TRBD1. The CDR3 DNA is TGTGCCAGCAGGCCGGGACAGAAAAACAATCAGCCCCAGCATTTT. As protein: CASRPGQKNNQPQHF.